A single sample gave rise to the 20 T cell receptor beta chains below, sequenced in a study of Graves' ophthalmopathy and Graves' hyperthyroidism. Amplified TCR beta CDR3 regions were obtained using RNA transcripts as template. First-round RT-PCR employed HTBI primers, with a second-round multiplex PCR after it. TCRdb re-derived calls from the multiplex PCR reads in MiXCR, one entry per CDR3 protein. The repertoire has about 400,000 distinct CDR3 sequences, around 18% of them found once; the top ten carry 1.5% to 2%. The sequencing input was peripheral blood. Receptors were obtained from a woman under 30 with Graves' ophthalmopathy.

This clonotype was seen repeatedly, ten times or more. This chain uses TRBV6-5 with TRBJ1-2; 8 bases agree with TRBD1. Germline V lookup: CDR1 MNHEY, CDR2 SVGAGI. J lost 7 bases, V lost 2 bases, and 9 bases had no gene match. This CDR3 region has 15 residues. The CDR3 DNA is TGTGCCAGCAGTTACGGACCCGGGACAGGCTCTGGCTACACCTTC. Protein product: CASSYGPGTGSGYTF.

The chain links TRBV11-2 to TRBJ2-7; D assignment may be TRBD1 or TRBD2 (7 bases each). In germline, CDR1 is SGHAT, CDR2 FQNNGV. There are 17 residues in the CDR3. Trimming cost V 4 bases and J 0 bases, with 19 bases left between them. The CDR3 region has the DNA TGTGCCAGCAGCTCCTACAGGGACAGCGGGACCTCCTACGAGCAGTACTTC. Translated: CASSSYRDSGTSYEQYF.

This clonotype occurred many times. The gene calls are TRBV20-1 and TRBJ2-7; 8 bases align to TRBD1. The CDR3 runs 14 residues. The germline CDR1 and CDR2 sequences are DFQATT and SNEGSKA (reference sequence). V dropped 6 bases and J dropped 1; count of bases not matched to a gene: 8. CDR3 in amino acids: CSATTGEWSYEQYF. In nucleotides, the CDR3 is TGCAGTGCCACGACAGGGGAATGGTCCTACGAGCAGTACTTC.

The chain uses TRBV28 and TRBJ1-1; TRBD1 matches 12 bases. The CDR3 length is 15 residues. The germline V gene has CDR1 MDHEN and CDR2 SYDVKM. Trimming took 6 bases from V and 5 from J; bases not matched to a gene: 7. This CDR3 is CASRTRDRGHTEAFF. The CDR3, as DNA: TGTGCCAGCAGAACCCGGGACAGGGGGCATACTGAAGCTTTCTTT.

In its sample, this clonotype was seen many times. The gene calls are TRBV11-2 and TRBJ1-2; weak D call: TRBD1 (6 bases). CDR1 SGHAT and CDR2 FQNNGV come from the germline V gene. V dropped 1 base and J dropped 6 bases, with 12 bases sitting between them. The CDR3 contains 14 residues. CDR3 loop: CASSLVGGDNGYTF. CDR3 DNA: TGTGCCAGCAGCTTAGTGGGCGGGGACAATGGCTACACCTTC.

The chain employs TRBV2 and TRBJ1-1; 8 nucleotides agree with TRBD1. The trim removed 8 bases at V and 4 bases at J, leaving 6 bases unmatched. This CDR3 has 13 amino acids. Germline CDR1 SNHLY, CDR2 FYNNEI. DNA for the CDR3: TGTGCCAGCTTCCGACAGGGGTCCACTGAAGCTTTCTTT. This translates into CASFRQGSTEAFF.

J is TRBJ1-1 and V is TRBV18; weak D call: TRBD1 (5 bases). V was trimmed by 2 bases and J by 11 bases, leaving 15 bases between them. Germline CDR1 KGHSH, CDR2 LQKENI. The CDR3 has 13 residues. The CDR3 is CASSPTQGEWAFF. The CDR3 bases are TGTGCCAGCTCACCAACCCAGGGAGAGTGGGCTTTCTTT. The full variable domain, rest sourced from reference TRBV18 and TRBJ1-1, is NAGVMQNPRHLVRRRGQEARLRCSPMKGHSHVYWYRQLPEEGLKFMVYLQKENIIDESGMPKERFSAEFPKEGPSILRIQQVVRGDSAAYFCASSPTQGEWAFFGQGTRLTVV.

This clonotype appeared many times. This chain joins TRBV7-2 and TRBJ1-6, with TRBD1 matching over 10 bases. V was clipped by 6 bases and J by 7 bases; unmatched bases: 3. There are 14 residues in the CDR3. Germline lookup yields CDR1 SGHTA and CDR2 FQGNSA. In nucleotides, the CDR3 is TGTGCCAGCAGGGGACAGGGGAAGAATTCACCCCTCCACTTT. It codes for CASRGQGKNSPLHF.

This clonotype was detected ten times or more. The chain has TRBV3-1 and TRBJ1-1; TRBD1 agrees at 7 bases. Per the germline V gene, CDR1 is LGHDT and CDR2 is YNNKEL (reference sequence). Germline trimming cut 5 bases from V and 6 bases from J; bases unmatched to any gene: 6. CDR3 length equals 13 residues. CDR3 region: CASSATGWPEAFF. Written as DNA, the CDR3 is TGTGCCAGCAGCGCGACAGGGTGGCCTGAAGCTTTCTTT.

This clonotype was detected ten times or more. The rearrangement joins TRBV6-1 to TRBJ2-7, with 9 nucleotides matching TRBD1. Looked up from germline, CDR1 is MNHNS and CDR2 is SASEGT. With 4 bases clipped from V and 3 bases from J, the junction kept 7 bases outside the gene matches. CDR3 length equals 15 residues. As DNA, the CDR3 is TGTGCCAGCAGTGCGTCTCGACAGGGGGTCTACGAGCAGTACTTC. Amino acids: CASSASRQGVYEQYF.

This clonotype occurred many times. The CDR3 coding sequence is TGTGCCAGCAGTGAACAAAGGACGTTCTATGGCTACACCTTC. Protein sequence: CASSEQRTFYGYTF. The chain links TRBV6-1 to TRBJ1-2, with no clear D. V lost 2 bases, J lost 4 bases, and 11 bases lay in between. The CDR3 contains 14 residues. The germline V gene encodes CDR1 MNHNS and CDR2 SASEGT.

The sample holds many counts of this clonotype. The rearrangement uses TRBV12-3 or TRBV12-4 and TRBJ2-1, with TRBD2 identical over 11 bases. V lost 6 bases and J lost 4; bases outside the gene matches: 5. The CDR3 has 15 amino acids. CDR3 sequence: CASRNGLAGYNEQFF. The CDR3 DNA reads as TGTGCCAGCAGGAACGGACTAGCGGGTTACAATGAGCAGTTCTTC.

This clonotype occurred many times. This chain links TRBV20-1 with TRBJ1-1; TRBD1 agrees at 8 bases. V trimming: 6 bases; J trimming: 4 bases; junction bases outside the gene matches: 7. The CDR3 loop spans 13 amino acids. Germline V lookup: CDR1 DFQATT, CDR2 SNEGSKA (reference sequence). CDR3 amino acids: CSATGQGPTEAFF. DNA for the CDR3: TGCAGTGCAACTGGACAGGGCCCCACTGAAGCTTTCTTT.

The V and J genes are TRBV7-3 and TRBJ1-1; D uncertain. The ends were cut back, 4 bases at V and 4 bases at J, with 10 bases in the middle. The CDR3 runs to 13 residues. CDR1 is SGHTA, CDR2 FQGTGA, per germline. In nucleotides, the CDR3 is TGTGCCAGCAGCTCCGGTAGATCCACTGAAGCTTTCTTT. This sequence encodes CASSSGRSTEAFF.

In this sample, this clonotype turned up many times. This chain links TRBV19 with TRBJ1-1; D remains ambiguous. Trimming took off 1 base at V and 4 bases at J, with 10 bases between the two ends. This CDR3 contains 14 residues. The germline CDR1 and CDR2 sequences are LNHDA and SQIVND (reference sequence). This chain's CDR3 is CASSIAAFGTEAFF. Written as DNA, the CDR3 is TGTGCCAGTAGTATAGCAGCGTTCGGCACTGAAGCTTTCTTT. The full variable domain, with the rest looked up from reference TRBV19 and TRBJ1-1, is DGGITQSPKYLFRKEGQNVTLSCEQNLNHDAMYWYRQDPGQGLRLIYYSQIVNDFQKGDIAEGYSVSREKKESFPLTVTSAQKNPTAFYLCASSIAAFGTEAFFGQGTRLTVV.

This clonotype was seen at least ten times. The chain carries TRBV6-5 and TRBJ1-1, with TRBD1 matching 8 bases. Trimming at V came to 6 bases and at J to 0 bases, leaving 9 bases not matched to a gene. Germline assignment: CDR1 MNHEY and CDR2 SVGAGI. The CDR3 consists of 16 residues. Here the CDR3 reads CASSQPGGRLNTEAFF. As DNA, the CDR3 is TGTGCCAGCAGCCAGCCAGGGGGCAGGTTGAACACTGAAGCTTTCTTT.

This clonotype was seen at least ten times. This chain connects TRBV28 to TRBJ1-2; D remains ambiguous. Trimming shortened V by 7 bases and J by 3 bases, and 18 bases separated the two germline ends. This CDR3 contains 15 residues. CDR1 is MDHEN and CDR2 is SYDVKM in the germline V gene. CDR3: CASTTDDFAYYGYTF. CDR3 bases: TGTGCCAGCACTACGGACGACTTTGCCTACTATGGCTACACCTTC.

This clonotype was seen many times. This rearrangement joins TRBV30 to TRBJ1-1; D gene unclear. Germline V gene lookup returns CDR1 GTSNPN and CDR2 SVGIG (reference sequence). The CDR3 spans 14 residues. Trimming took off 0 bases at V and 5 bases at J, with 13 bases between the two ends. CDR3 sequence (DNA): TGTGCCTGGAGTGTAATGGGAGTGGGAACTGAAGCTTTCTTT. It yields the protein CAWSVMGVGTEAFF.

There are many counts of this clonotype. The chain joins TRBV7-9 to TRBJ1-2, with D hard to call. There are 13 residues in the CDR3. The ends were cut back, 3 bases at V and 3 bases at J, with 8 bases in the middle. Germline V gene sequence: CDR1 SEHNR, CDR2 FQNEAQ (reference sequence). The CDR3 DNA reads TGTGCCAGCAGCTTTCAGGAGGACTATGGCTACACCTTC. Translated: CASSFQEDYGYTF.

This chain joins TRBV19 and TRBJ2-5, with TRBD2 identical over 11 bases. The CDR3 has 16 residues. Germline V lookup: CDR1 LNHDA, CDR2 SQIVND (reference sequence). Germline trimming cut 8 bases from V and 6 bases from J; bases unmatched to any gene: 14. CDR3 sequence: CASSGLAGLQEKTQYF. The CDR3 region has the DNA TGTGCCAGTTCCGGACTAGCGGGCCTACAAGAGAAGACCCAGTACTTC.